The clone carrying this T cell receptor (beta chain) was seen once. Its antigen is currently unknown. This sample was included in a study of T cells in localized non-small cell lung cancer. Whole-study results and caveats: The study sequenced only one region of the tumor. As a result, intratumor heterogeneity could not be excluded and remains possible. Highest T cell clonality was seen in uninvolved adjacent lung, surpassing that measured in tumor. Among the top 100 tumor clones, a median around 57 appeared in adjacent lung.

The data were produced by immunoSEQ multiplex PCR, yet TCRdb's version contains in-frame clones alone and is incomplete. The sample shows about 1,600 clones, roughly 25% of them seen only once. CDR3 size: 15 residues. Germline V gene lookup returns CDR1 LGHNT and CDR2 FRNRAP. The ends were cut back, 7 bases at V and 1 base at J, with 13 bases in the middle. This specimen was lung tumor tissue, taken before any cancer treatment. J is TRBJ2-2 and V is TRBV12-5; a weak D match, TRBD1 (6 bases). This TCR was recovered from a male donor aged 60 or over with stage II squamous cell lung carcinoma. CDR3: CASAIRTENTGELFF. CDR3 nucleotide sequence: TGTGCTAGTGCCATCCGGACAGAGAACACCGGGGAGCTGTTTTTT.